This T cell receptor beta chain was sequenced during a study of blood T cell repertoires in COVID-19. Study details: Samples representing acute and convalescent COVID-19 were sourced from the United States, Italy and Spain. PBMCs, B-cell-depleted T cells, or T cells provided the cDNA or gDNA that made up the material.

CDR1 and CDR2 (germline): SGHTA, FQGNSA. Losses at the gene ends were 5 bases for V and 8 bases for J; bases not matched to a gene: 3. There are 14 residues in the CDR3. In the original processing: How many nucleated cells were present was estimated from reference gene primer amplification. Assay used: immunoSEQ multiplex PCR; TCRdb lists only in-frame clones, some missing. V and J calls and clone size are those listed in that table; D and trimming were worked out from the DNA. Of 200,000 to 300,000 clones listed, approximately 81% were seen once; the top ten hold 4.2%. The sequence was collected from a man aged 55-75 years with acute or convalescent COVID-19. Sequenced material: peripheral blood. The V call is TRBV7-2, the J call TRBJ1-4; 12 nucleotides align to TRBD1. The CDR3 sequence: CASSLGQGAEKLFF. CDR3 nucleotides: TGTGCCAGCAGCCTGGGACAGGGGGCGGAAAAACTGTTTTTT.